These 16 T cell receptor beta chains came from one sample sequenced in a study of metastatic and nonmetastatic thyroid tumors. Every patient was untreated before thyroid surgery. TCRdb reanalyzed the PCR reads via MiXCR. The sample lists about 19,000 clones; about a quarter were seen once. The sample taken for sequencing was blood. These receptors were taken from a male donor with papillary thyroid cancer or a benign thyroid nodule (not recorded which). Some clones in this sample may be carry-over from other donors' samples.

The chain is built from TRBV20-1 and TRBJ1-5; TRBD1 might be the D (5 bases). Germline CDR1 and CDR2: DFQATT and SNEGSKA (reference sequence). This CDR3 comprises 16 residues. V gave up 6 bases and J gave up 1 base, with 19 bases separating them. The CDR3 protein is CSATIPGLSSNQPQHF. CDR3 DNA: TGCAGTGCCACCATCCCGGGGCTGTCGAGCAATCAGCCCCAGCATTTT.

The chain combines TRBV5-1 with TRBJ1-3; D is unclear. Germline lookup yields CDR1 SGHRS and CDR2 YFSETQ. The length of the CDR3 is 18 residues. The V end was cut by 0 bases, the J end by 0 bases, with 16 bases between. For the CDR3, the DNA is TGCGCCAGCAGCTTGGAATCCGCAACCAGGTTCTCTGGAAACACCATATATTTT. This codes for CASSLESATRFSGNTIYF.

This clone is medium-sized. The chain carries TRBV5-6 and TRBJ2-1; D may be TRBD1 (6 bases). V lost 2 bases, J lost 0 bases, and 9 bases lay in between. The CDR3 is made up of 15 amino acids. CDR1 and CDR2 (germline): SGHDT, YYEEEE. CDR3 protein: CASSFRGGSYNEQFF. CDR3 coding DNA: TGTGCCAGCAGCTTTAGAGGGGGCTCCTACAATGAGCAGTTCTTC. Together with reference TRBV5-6 and TRBJ2-1, the CDR3 gives the full variable domain: DAGVTQSPTHLIKTRGQQVTLRCSPKSGHDTVSWYQQALGQGPQFIFQYYEEEERQRGNFPDRFSGHQFPNYSSELNVNALLLGDSALYLCASSFRGGSYNEQFFGPGTRLTVL.

This clone was detected many times. The chain employs TRBV9 and TRBJ1-3, with 7 positions matching TRBD1. V lost 3 bases, J lost 3 bases, and 12 bases stayed unmatched. The CDR3 totals 17 residues. CDR1 and CDR2 (germline): SGDLS, YYNGEE. CDR3 in DNA: TGTGCCAGCAGCGCCGCCTCGACAGGGTTCAGTGGAAACACCATATATTTT. Its protein product is CASSAASTGFSGNTIYF. Together with reference TRBV9 and TRBJ1-3, the CDR3 gives the full variable domain: DSGVTQTPKHLITATGQRVTLRCSPRSGDLSVYWYQQSLDQGLQFLIQYYNGEERAKGNILERFSAQQFPDLHSELNLSSLELGDSALYFCASSAASTGFSGNTIYFGEGSWLTVV.

This clone qualifies as medium-sized. The chain links TRBV5-1 to TRBJ2-7, with TRBD1 matching over 7 bases. This CDR3 contains 14 residues. Trimming at V came to 0 bases and at J to 7 bases, leaving 7 bases not matched to a gene. Germline assignment: CDR1 SGHRS and CDR2 YFSETQ. The CDR3 DNA follows: TGCGCCAGCAGCTTGGGACAGGGAAGGGGGGAGCAGTACTTC. Its protein is CASSLGQGRGEQYF.

This clone was recorded at least ten times. This chain uses TRBV7-6 with TRBJ2-1; 9 positions match TRBD2. Germline V gives CDR1 SGHVS, CDR2 FNYEAQ. J gave up 4 bases and V 4 bases, and 5 bases lay outside the gene matches. The CDR3 has 15 residues. CDR3 DNA: TGTGCCAGCAGCTCCGGACTAGCGAAGTACAATGAGCAGTTCTTC. It codes for CASSSGLAKYNEQFF.

This chain connects TRBV18 to TRBJ2-2; D is possibly TRBD1 (6 bases). V was clipped by 5 bases and J by 7 bases, with 11 bases between them. Germline V CDR1 and CDR2: KGHSH, LQKENI. The CDR3 has 13 residues. In nucleotides, the CDR3 is TGTGCCAGCTCAGCAGACAGGCACGGGGAGCTGTTTTTT. It encodes CASSADRHGELFF.

Sample share makes this clone medium-sized. The chain uses TRBV27 and TRBJ2-3; D gene unclear. Between the trimmed V and J ends, which lost 5 bases and 6 bases, there was a span of 12 bases. Germline loops: CDR1 MNHEY, CDR2 SMNVEV (reference sequence). The CDR3 is 13 amino acids. CDR3 DNA: TGTGCCAGCAGTCTTATCCCAGAGGATACGCAGTATTTT. Translated: CASSLIPEDTQYF.

The chain's CDR3 is CRARDTTYEQYF. CDR3 DNA: TGCAGGGCCCGGGACACTACCTACGAGCAGTACTTC. J is TRBJ2-7 and V is TRBV20-1; the D gene is possibly TRBD1 (6 bases). This CDR3 contains 12 residues. Germline values: CDR1 DFQATT, CDR2 SNEGSKA (reference sequence).

This clone was detected ten times or more. The rearrangement uses TRBV7-9 and TRBJ2-7; 9 nucleotides match TRBD1. V lost 5 bases, J lost 0 bases, and 8 bases stayed unmatched. Germline V gene sequence: CDR1 SEHNR, CDR2 FQNEAQ (reference sequence). CDR3 size: 16 residues. The CDR3 protein is CASSPLGQGSSYEQYF. The CDR3 nucleotides read TGTGCCAGCAGCCCCTTGGGACAGGGTAGCTCCTACGAGCAGTACTTC.

This clone was found many times. A much larger clone differs by one base, so this may be a read error. Other DNA sequences in the sample encode the same CDR3. The chain is built from TRBV20-1 and TRBJ1-1; 9 bases match TRBD1. The length of the CDR3 is 13 residues. CDR1 and CDR2 from the germline V gene are DFQATT and SNEGSKA (reference sequence). CDR3 residues: CSARDWGQGQAFF. For the CDR3, the DNA is TGCAGTGCCAGAGATTGGGGACAGGGTCAAGCTTTCTTT.

The genes are TRBV9 and TRBJ2-5; the D is unclear. Germline V CDR1 and CDR2: SGDLS, YYNGEE. CDR3 size: 15 residues. The V gene lost 4 bases and the J gene lost 5 bases, with 18 bases spanning the gap. Written as DNA, the CDR3 is TGTGCCAGCAGCTTAGATACCGGGCGAGTGGAGACCCAGTACTTC. The encoded protein is CASSLDTGRVETQYF.

The rearrangement joins TRBV7-2 to TRBJ1-2; D not certain. Looked up from germline, CDR1 is SGHTA and CDR2 is FQGNSA. V was pared by 1 base and J by 4 bases, with 13 bases between. This CDR3 is 15 amino acids long. CDR3 DNA sequence: TGTGCCAGCAGCTTAGAGTCCCACAGAAGCTATGGCTACACCTTC. Its protein is CASSLESHRSYGYTF.

This clone was found a few times. V and J are TRBV10-2 and TRBJ2-1, with 8 positions matching TRBD1. This CDR3 contains 12 residues. CDR1 is WSHSY and CDR2 is SAAADI in the germline V gene. With 5 bases clipped from V and 8 bases from J, the junction kept 2 bases outside the gene matches. The CDR3 coding sequence is TGCGCCAGCAGTCCGACAGGGGATGAGCAGTTCTTC. Its translation: CASSPTGDEQFF.

The chain employs TRBV20-1 and TRBJ2-3; D is possibly TRBD2 (5 bases). The CDR3 totals 14 residues. The V gene's germline CDR1 is DFQATT and CDR2 SNEGSKA (reference sequence). V lost 0 bases and J lost 5, with 12 bases in between. CDR3: CSARDPGIGDTQYF. The CDR3 DNA follows: TGCAGTGCTAGAGACCCCGGGATCGGAGATACGCAGTATTTT.

This clone rates as medium-sized (0.01 to 0.1%). The V and J genes are TRBV6-2 or TRBV6-3 and TRBJ2-7; tentatively, D is TRBD2 (6 bases). The V end lost 6 bases, the J end lost 3 bases, and 12 bases lay between the germline ends. Germline CDR1 MNHEY, CDR2 SVGEGT. CDR3 size: 13 residues. This CDR3 is CASSSTAGYEQYF. Here the CDR3 DNA reads TGTGCCAGCAGCTCGACAGCGGGCTACGAGCAGTACTTC.